A single sample gave rise to the 27 T cell receptor beta chains below, sequenced in a study of T cell repertoires in cytomegalovirus infection. TCRdb re-called the reads with MiXCR, one entry per CDR3 protein. The sample lists about 900,000 distinct CDR3 sequences; more than 25% were seen once. No antigen is known for these receptors. Sequenced material: cultured CD8+ T cells from PBMCs, taken from culture after CMV antigen stimulation. The receptors come from a human donor in good health (CMV status not recorded). Some clones in this sample may be carry-over from other donors' samples.

The chain links TRBV29-1 to TRBJ1-2; D remains ambiguous. The CDR3 loop spans 14 amino acids. Trimming removed 8 bases at V and 4 bases at J, with 20 bases between. Germline V gene sequence: CDR1 SQVTM, CDR2 ANQGSEA. CDR3 nucleotide sequence: TGCAGCATTCCGGTAGCGGTCGGTATCTATGGCTACACCTTC. Encoded protein: CSIPVAVGIYGYTF.

CDR3 loop: CASSGTGALYGYTF. As DNA, the CDR3 is TGCGCCAGCAGCGGGACAGGGGCCCTCTATGGCTACACCTTC. The V gene is TRBV5-1, the J gene TRBJ1-2; 10 nucleotides match TRBD1. This CDR3 spans 14 amino acids. Germline V gives CDR1 SGHRS, CDR2 YFSETQ. The junction had 4 bases not matched to a gene; V was cut back by 4 bases and J by 4 bases.

This clonotype was observed at least ten times. V gene TRBV7-6 combines with J gene TRBJ2-7, with TRBD1 matching over 11 bases. V was clipped by 5 bases and J by 2 bases; unmatched bases: 5. The CDR3 consists of 15 residues. Germline V CDR1 and CDR2: SGHVS, FNYEAQ. The DNA of the CDR3 is TGTGCCAGCAGCCCCAGGGGACAGGGGGCCTACGAGCAGTACTTC. Encoded protein: CASSPRGQGAYEQYF.

To note about this clonotype: A much larger clone differs from this one at a single base, so this may be a read error. J is TRBJ1-2 and V is TRBV6-1, with 7 bases lining up with TRBD1. Germline loops: CDR1 MNHNS, CDR2 SASEGT. This CDR3 is 15 amino acids long. CDR3 residues: CASSELRGRGYDYTF. CDR3 nucleotide sequence: TGTGCCAGCAGTGAACTGAGGGGGCGCGGCTATGACTACACCTTC.

In its sample, this clonotype was seen many times. The V and J genes are TRBV7-2 and TRBJ1-1; TRBD1 is a possible D gene (6 bases). V was cut by 3 bases and J by 6 bases, with 17 bases left in between. The CDR3 consists of 15 residues. Germline CDR1 and CDR2: SGHTA and FQGNSA. CDR3 nucleotides: TGTGCCAGCAGCTTCGTACCGACAGGTGGAGCTGAAGCTTTCTTT. The encoded protein is CASSFVPTGGAEAFF.

This sequence joins TRBV2 and TRBJ2-7; 9 nucleotides align to TRBD1. Germline CDR1 and CDR2: SNHLY and FYNNEI. The CDR3 loop spans 14 amino acids. Germline trimming cut 7 bases from V and 2 bases from J; bases unmatched to any gene: 6. The CDR3 nucleotides are TGTGCCAGCACCGCCGGACAGGGGCCCTACGAGCAGTACTTC. Protein: CASTAGQGPYEQYF. The whole variable domain, filled in from reference TRBV2 and TRBJ2-7, reads EPEVTQTPSHQVTQMGQEVILRCVPISNHLYFYWYRQILGQKVEFLVSFYNNEISEKSEIFDDQFSVERPDGSNFTLKIRSTKLEDSAMYFCASTAGQGPYEQYFGPGTRLTVT.

The chain joins TRBV20-1 to TRBJ1-2; D gene unclear. Germline CDR1 reads DFQATT; CDR2 reads SNEGSKA (reference sequence). V was trimmed by 3 bases and J by 6 bases, leaving 14 bases between them. CDR3 length: 13 amino acids. The CDR3 coding sequence is TGCAGTGCTAGTAGAGAAGGGAGGGATGGCTACACCTTC. Translation gives CSASREGRDGYTF.

This clonotype was counted ten times or more. The chain couples TRBV12-3 or TRBV12-4 to TRBJ1-1, with a tentative D call TRBD1 (5 bases). CDR3 length: 11 amino acids. Trimming cost V 5 bases and J 7 bases, with 8 bases left between them. CDR3 sequence: CASSEGLEAFF. CDR3 DNA sequence: TGTGCCAGCAGTGAGGGACTTGAAGCTTTCTTT.

This clonotype was recorded many times. This chain connects TRBV7-6 to TRBJ2-1; D not resolved. Germline CDR1 is SGHVS and CDR2 is FNYEAQ. This CDR3 spans 16 amino acids. The V gene lost 0 bases and the J gene lost 5 bases, with 14 bases spanning the gap. CDR3 coding DNA: TGTGCCAGCAGCTTAGCTCTTTCCGGACCCCACAATGAGCAGTTCTTC. Residues: CASSLALSGPHNEQFF.

The table lists this clonotype with a few counts. The chain has TRBV7-9 and TRBJ2-1; 16 nucleotides line up with TRBD2. The V segment lost 4 bases and the J segment 0 bases; nucleotides outside the gene matches: 6. The germline V gene has CDR1 SEHNR and CDR2 FQNEAQ (reference sequence). The CDR3 runs 19 residues. This chain's CDR3 is CASSSPGLAGGRSYNEQFF. In DNA, the CDR3 is TGTGCCAGCAGCTCGCCGGGACTAGCGGGGGGGCGCTCCTACAATGAGCAGTTCTTC.

This clonotype was counted many times. The chain recombines TRBV6-5 with TRBJ2-1; D possibly matches TRBD1 or TRBD2 (6 bases each). Trimming stripped 1 base from V and 4 bases from J, with 11 bases between. CDR3 length: 15 amino acids. From germline, CDR1 is MNHEY and CDR2 SVGAGI. As DNA, the CDR3 is TGTGCCAGCAGTTACTTGGGGGGCCCTTACAATGAGCAGTTCTTC. This sequence encodes CASSYLGGPYNEQFF.

This clonotype has ten or more counts. This chain connects TRBV9 to TRBJ2-1; unclear D gene. The CDR3 has 14 amino acids. Germline loops: CDR1 SGDLS, CDR2 YYNGEE. The germline V and J ends were trimmed by 4 bases and 7 bases, with 15 bases remaining between them. CDR3 region: CASSPPQSGNEQFF. As DNA, the CDR3 is TGTGCCAGCAGCCCTCCGCAGTCCGGGAATGAGCAGTTCTTC.

The chain employs TRBV10-3 and TRBJ2-5; D perhaps matches TRBD2 (6 bases). The length of the CDR3 is 12 residues. V was clipped by 10 bases and J by 4 bases, with 13 bases between them. The germline V gene encodes CDR1 ENHRY and CDR2 SYGVKD. The CDR3 reads CATAAGLETQYF. The CDR3 DNA is TGTGCCACCGCGGCGGGGCTAGAGACCCAGTACTTC.

This sequence joins TRBV15 and TRBJ2-5; D possibly corresponds to TRBD1 (5 bases). Germline CDR1 is LNHNV and CDR2 is YYDKDF (reference sequence). This CDR3 comprises 15 residues. Trimming cost V 10 bases and J 4 bases, with 22 bases left between them. The CDR3 bases are TGTGCCATCCTGAATAGGGCGGACAAGGGAGAGACCCAGTACTTC. Translating gives CAILNRADKGETQYF.

The chain links TRBV6-2 or TRBV6-3 to TRBJ1-1; the D is unclear. The length of the CDR3 is 12 residues. In germline, CDR1 is MNHEY, CDR2 SVGEGT. V shed 8 bases and J shed 5 bases, with 12 bases lying between them. The CDR3 reads CASGRFETEAFF. CDR3 sequence (DNA): TGTGCCAGCGGTAGGTTTGAGACTGAAGCTTTCTTT.

In this sample, this clonotype turned up a few times. The rearrangement joins TRBV2 to TRBJ2-1, with 11 positions matching TRBD2. CDR1 is SNHLY and CDR2 is FYNNEI in the germline V gene. Unmatched junction bases numbered 6, after V lost 5 bases and J lost 6 bases. The CDR3 is 15 amino acids. The CDR3, as DNA: TGTGCCAGCAGTCCGACTAGCGGGAAACTCAATGAGCAGTTCTTC. This translates into CASSPTSGKLNEQFF.

This clonotype came up a few times. The chain links TRBV28 to TRBJ2-3, with D possibly being TRBD2 (6 bases). Germline CDR1 and CDR2: MDHEN and SYDVKM. Trimming stripped 4 bases from V and 4 bases from J, with 12 bases between. The length of the CDR3 is 14 residues. The CDR3 nucleotides read TGTGCCAGCAGTTCCGGGACTTTCCCAGATACGCAGTATTTT. Translation: CASSSGTFPDTQYF.

In this sample, this clonotype turned up a few times. The genes are TRBV4-1 and TRBJ1-6; maybe TRBD1 (5 bases). This CDR3 is built from 17 residues. V gave up 0 bases and J gave up 10 bases, with 19 bases separating them. Germline V gives CDR1 MGHRA, CDR2 YSYEKL. CDR3 DNA sequence: TGCGCCAGCAGCCAAGATGTGGAGGAATTGGGGGACTCACCCCTCCACTTT. Its protein is CASSQDVEELGDSPLHF.

The chain carries TRBV28 and TRBJ2-5, with 12 bases fitting TRBD2. Germline V gives CDR1 MDHEN, CDR2 SYDVKM. With 1 base clipped from V and 2 bases from J, the junction kept 2 bases outside the gene matches. The CDR3 sequence is 16 residues long. The CDR3 sequence: CASSLYTSGGQETQYF. In DNA, the CDR3 is TGTGCCAGCAGTTTATACACTAGCGGGGGGCAAGAGACCCAGTACTTC.

This clonotype was found a few times. The chain employs TRBV29-1 and TRBJ2-7; 10 nucleotides align to TRBD1. Trimming removed 1 base from V and 2 bases from J; junction bases left unmatched: 11. The CDR3 length is 17 residues. Per germline, CDR1 SQVTM and CDR2 ANQGSEA. The CDR3 sequence: CSVEVGVTGTGAYEQYF. The CDR3 nucleotides read TGCAGCGTTGAAGTAGGGGTTACGGGGACAGGGGCCTACGAGCAGTACTTC.

The sample holds many counts of this clonotype. This chain uses TRBV11-2 with TRBJ2-2; TRBD1 matches 12 bases. The CDR3 sequence is 20 residues long. V was clipped by 1 base and J by 7 bases; unmatched bases: 16. Per the germline V gene, CDR1 is SGHAT and CDR2 is FQNNGV. As DNA, the CDR3 is TGTGCCAGCAGCTTAGGTCGATTTTTGTCCGGGACAGGGGGCAACGGGGAGCTGTTTTTT. Its protein product is CASSLGRFLSGTGGNGELFF.

V is TRBV11-3 and J is TRBJ2-2, with 8 nucleotides matching TRBD1. The V segment lost 5 bases and the J segment 3 bases; nucleotides outside the gene matches: 5. Germline V lookup: CDR1 SGHNT, CDR2 YENEEA. CDR3 length equals 15 residues. The chain's CDR3 is CASSEKDRDTGELFF. The CDR3 DNA reads as TGTGCCAGCAGCGAAAAGGACAGGGACACCGGGGAGCTGTTTTTT.

In its sample, this clonotype was seen many times. The chain recombines TRBV6-2 or TRBV6-3 with TRBJ2-7; 12 nucleotides line up with TRBD2. The V gene end was trimmed by 0 bases and the J gene end by 4 bases; junction bases not matched to a gene: 4. Germline-derived CDR1 and CDR2 are MNHEY and SVGEGT. The length of the CDR3 is 16 residues. In nucleotides, the CDR3 is TGTGCCAGCAGTTACTCCGGGACTAGCGGGCGGTACGAGCAGTACGTC. The encoded protein is CASSYSGTSGRYEQYV.

The chain uses TRBV6-6 and TRBJ2-2, with a possible D match to TRBD1 (5 bases). The CDR3 contains 12 residues. With 7 bases removed from V and 7 bases from J, the gap between germline ends came to 10 bases. Germline V CDR1 and CDR2: MNHNY, SVGAGI (reference sequence). CDR3 amino acids: CASTQDIGELFF. The CDR3, as DNA: TGTGCCAGCACACAGGACATCGGGGAGCTGTTTTTT.

In this sample, this clonotype turned up a few times. The chain recombines TRBV7-9 with TRBJ2-5, with D unresolved. The CDR3 spans 12 residues. Trimming shortened V by 5 bases and J by 7 bases, and 11 bases separated the two germline ends. CDR1 is SEHNR, CDR2 FQNEAQ, per germline (reference sequence). The CDR3 region has the DNA TGTGCCAGCAGCCGACCAACTGCGACCCAGTACTTC. This codes for CASSRPTATQYF.

The gene calls are TRBV14 and TRBJ1-6; TRBD1 agrees at 8 bases. Trimming at V came to 7 bases and at J to 4 bases, leaving 6 bases not matched to a gene. Germline-derived CDR1 and CDR2 are SGHDN and FVKESK. CDR3 length: 15 residues. CDR3 in amino acids: CASNGQGAYNSPLHF. The CDR3 DNA follows: TGTGCCAGCAATGGACAGGGAGCTTATAATTCACCCCTCCACTTT.

The chain combines TRBV12-3 or TRBV12-4 with TRBJ2-1; D not certain. V was trimmed by 5 bases and J by 7 bases, leaving 12 bases between them. CDR3 length: 13 residues. The CDR3 DNA reads as TGTGCCAGCAGTGCCCCCCCCGGGAATGAGCAGTTCTTC. Translated: CASSAPPGNEQFF.